This record looks at one TCR beta chain sequence and its context. Its antigen remains unidentified. Amplification of the TCR beta CDR3 regions used RNA transcripts (as template). The library came from an HTBI-primed first-round RT-PCR and a second-round multiplex PCR. TCRdb processed the multiplex PCR reads anew with MiXCR; each CDR3 protein has one entry. Of a few hundred thousand distinct CDR3 sequences listed, 21% are singletons. This entry is derived from a study of Graves' ophthalmopathy and Graves' hyperthyroidism. General study findings and limits: Most expanded clonotypes from thyroid (those above 0.001 frequency) were also found in blood.

Per germline, CDR1 MNHEY and CDR2 SVGAGI. CDR3 length: 14 amino acids. V was trimmed by 2 bases and J by 7 bases, leaving 14 bases between them. Exclusion applied to patients with other autoimmune diseases, uncontrolled infections, pregnancy or lactation. A 10 ml volume of fresh peripheral blood provided the PBMCs. The sample was peripheral blood. This sequence joins TRBV6-5 and TRBJ1-1; TRBD1 is a possible D gene (5 bases). This clonotype was sampled from a woman aged 18-29 years with stable Graves' hyperthyroidism. CDR3 coding DNA: TGTGCCAGCAGTTACCTGGGGGAGGCGGGTGAAGCTTTCTTT. The encoded protein is CASSYLGEAGEAFF.